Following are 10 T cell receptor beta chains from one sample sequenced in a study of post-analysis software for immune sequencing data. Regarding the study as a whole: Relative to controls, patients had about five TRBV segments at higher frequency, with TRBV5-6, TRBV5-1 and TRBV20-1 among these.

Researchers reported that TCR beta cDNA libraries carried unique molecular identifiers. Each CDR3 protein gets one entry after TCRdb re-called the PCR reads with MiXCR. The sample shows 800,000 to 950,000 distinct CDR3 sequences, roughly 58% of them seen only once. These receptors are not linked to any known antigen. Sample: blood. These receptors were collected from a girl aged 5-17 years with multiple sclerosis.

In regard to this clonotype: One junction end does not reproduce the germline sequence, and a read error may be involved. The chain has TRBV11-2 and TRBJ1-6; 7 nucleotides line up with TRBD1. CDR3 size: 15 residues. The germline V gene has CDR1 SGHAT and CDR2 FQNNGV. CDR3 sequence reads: CASGLETGFGSPLHF. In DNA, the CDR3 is TGTGCCAGCGGCTTAGAGACAGGGTTTGGATCACCCCTCCACTTT.

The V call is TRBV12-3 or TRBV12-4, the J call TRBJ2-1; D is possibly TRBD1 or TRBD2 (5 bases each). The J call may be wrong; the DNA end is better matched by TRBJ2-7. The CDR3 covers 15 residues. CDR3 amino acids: CASRGNTGRRYEQYF. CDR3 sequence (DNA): TGTGCCAGCAGGGGAAATACGGGACGCCGCTACGAGCAGTACTTC.

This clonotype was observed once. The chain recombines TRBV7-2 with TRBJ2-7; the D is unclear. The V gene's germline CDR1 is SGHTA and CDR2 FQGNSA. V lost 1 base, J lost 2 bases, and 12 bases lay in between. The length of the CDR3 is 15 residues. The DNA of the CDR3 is TGTGCCAGCAGCTTAGAATCGGACCGCCCCTACGAGCAGTACTTC. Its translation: CASSLESDRPYEQYF.

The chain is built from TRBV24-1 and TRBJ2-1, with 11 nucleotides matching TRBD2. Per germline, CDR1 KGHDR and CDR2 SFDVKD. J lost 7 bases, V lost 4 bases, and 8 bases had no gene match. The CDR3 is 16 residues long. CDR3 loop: CATSDPTSGTQNEQFF. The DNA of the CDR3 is TGTGCCACCAGTGACCCGACTAGCGGGACCCAAAATGAGCAGTTCTTC.

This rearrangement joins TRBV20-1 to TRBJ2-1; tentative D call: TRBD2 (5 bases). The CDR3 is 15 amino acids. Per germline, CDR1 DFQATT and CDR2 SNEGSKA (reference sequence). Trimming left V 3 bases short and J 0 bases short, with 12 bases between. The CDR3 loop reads CSARRTGSSYNEQFF. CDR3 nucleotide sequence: TGCAGTGCTAGGAGGACGGGGAGCTCCTACAATGAGCAGTTCTTC.

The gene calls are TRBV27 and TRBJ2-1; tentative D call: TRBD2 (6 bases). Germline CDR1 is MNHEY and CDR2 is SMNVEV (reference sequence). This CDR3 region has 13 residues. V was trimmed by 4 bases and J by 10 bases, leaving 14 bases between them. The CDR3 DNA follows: TGTGCCAGCAGTTATTCCGGGGGAATCGAGCAGTTCTTC. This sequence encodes CASSYSGGIEQFF.

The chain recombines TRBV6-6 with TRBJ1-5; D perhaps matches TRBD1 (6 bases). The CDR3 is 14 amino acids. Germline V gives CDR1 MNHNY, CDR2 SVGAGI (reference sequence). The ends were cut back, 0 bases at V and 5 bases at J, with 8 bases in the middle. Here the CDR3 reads CASSYSGQYQPQHF. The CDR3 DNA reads TGTGCCAGCAGTTACTCAGGACAGTATCAGCCCCAGCATTTT.

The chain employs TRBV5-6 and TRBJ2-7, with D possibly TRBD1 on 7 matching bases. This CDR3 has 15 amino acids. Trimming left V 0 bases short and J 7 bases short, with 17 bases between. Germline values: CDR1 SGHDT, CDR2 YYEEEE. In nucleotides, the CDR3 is TGTGCCAGCAGCTTGGGGGGCAGGGGGGATCGGGAGCAGTACTTC. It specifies CASSLGGRGDREQYF.

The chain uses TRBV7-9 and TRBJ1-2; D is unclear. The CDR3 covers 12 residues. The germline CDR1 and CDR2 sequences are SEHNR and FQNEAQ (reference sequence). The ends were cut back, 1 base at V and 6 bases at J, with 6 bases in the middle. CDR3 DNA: TGTGCCAGCAGCTTAGGCGCAAATGGCTACACCTTC. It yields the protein CASSLGANGYTF.

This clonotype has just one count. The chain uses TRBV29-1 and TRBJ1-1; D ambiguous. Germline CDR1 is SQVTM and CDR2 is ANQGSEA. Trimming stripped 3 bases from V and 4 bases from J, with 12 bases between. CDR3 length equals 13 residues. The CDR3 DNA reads TGCAGCGTTGATAGGTATGAGGGCACTGAAGCTTTCTTT. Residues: CSVDRYEGTEAFF. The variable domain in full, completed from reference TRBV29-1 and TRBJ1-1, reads SAVISQKPSRDICQRGTSLTIQCQVDSQVTMMFWYRQQPGQSLTLIATANQGSEATYESGFVIDKFPISRPNLTFSTLTVSNMSPEDSSIYLCSVDRYEGTEAFFGQGTRLTVV.